This T cell receptor beta chain appears in the sequencing data of a study of beta chain features in type 1 diabetes. A remark on this clone: Its antigen is as yet unknown.

General study points: Among patients with Type 1 diabetes, TCRB CDR3s were moderately but significantly shorter in every one of the four CD4+ subsets. Insertions were fewer and deletions more numerous at VDJ junctions in type 1 diabetes patients. Comparison showed that naive, central memory and Treg TCRB repertoires appeared more similar among patients than among healthy donors.

Every bit of the isolated RNA underwent reverse transcription, so sequencing read expressed TCRB transcripts. Sequencing was performed with immunoSEQ multiplex PCR; in TCRdb, only in-frame clones are kept and a portion is missing. The sample shows hundreds of thousands of clones, around 15% of them seen only once. V lost 5 bases and J 1 base, leaving 11 bases between the germline ends. This CDR3 region has 14 residues. The germline CDR1 and CDR2 sequences are MNHNS and SASEGT. A heparinised blood draw that averaged about 100 mL was obtained once from each donor. This clonotype was obtained from a man younger than 35 with type 1 diabetes. This rearrangement joins TRBV6-1 to TRBJ1-1, with D unresolved. Sequencing was carried out using naive CD4+ T cells from blood. The CDR3 DNA is TGTGCCAGCAGTCCCACCCGACAGAACACTGAAGCTTTCTTT. Translation gives CASSPTRQNTEAFF.